This T cell receptor (beta chain) was obtained from a study of shared clonotypes between healthy human individuals. Sequencing was performed with immunoSEQ multiplex PCR; in TCRdb, only in-frame clones are kept and a portion is missing. The data show some 1,100,000 clones, 78% seen once. The CDR3 contains 14 residues. CDR1 is MNHEY, CDR2 SVGAGI, per germline. Trimming took off 7 bases at V and 2 bases at J, with 14 bases between the two ends. Sequencing used memory CD4+ T cells from PBMCs. Subset here: CD45RA-negative fraction. The chain is built from TRBV6-5 and TRBJ1-2, with D uncertain. This TCR was recovered from a man younger than 35 in good health. Some clones in this sample may be carry-over from other donors' samples. In DNA, the CDR3 is TGTGCCAGCACCGACATTACGGCAAACTATGGCTACACCTTC. Its translation: CASTDITANYGYTF.